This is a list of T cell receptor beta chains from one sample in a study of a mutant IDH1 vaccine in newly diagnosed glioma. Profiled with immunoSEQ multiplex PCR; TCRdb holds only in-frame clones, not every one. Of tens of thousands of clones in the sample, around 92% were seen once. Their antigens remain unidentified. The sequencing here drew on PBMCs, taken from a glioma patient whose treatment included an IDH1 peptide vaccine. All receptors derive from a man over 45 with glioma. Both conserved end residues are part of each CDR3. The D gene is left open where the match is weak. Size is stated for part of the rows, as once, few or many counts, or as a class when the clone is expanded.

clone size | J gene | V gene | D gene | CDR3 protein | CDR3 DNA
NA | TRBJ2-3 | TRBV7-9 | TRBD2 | CASSPRLAGRTDTQYF | TGTGCCAGCAGCCCCCGACTAGCGGGGCGCACAGATACGCAGTATTTT
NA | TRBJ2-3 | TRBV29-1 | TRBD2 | CSVEDVAGRRDTQYF | TGCAGCGTTGAAGATGTGGCCGGGAGGCGGGATACGCAGTATTTT
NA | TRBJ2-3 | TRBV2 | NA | CASSPAIDTQYF | TGTGCCAGCAGTCCTGCTATAGATACGCAGTATTTT
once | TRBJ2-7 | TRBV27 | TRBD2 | CASSGRVAGTLNYEQYF | TGTGCCTCTTCCGGAAGGGTAGCGGGAACCTTGAACTACGAGCAGTACTTC
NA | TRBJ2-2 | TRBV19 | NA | CASSKGSLGAGELFF | TGTGCCAGTAGTAAGGGTTCACTAGGGGCCGGGGAGCTGTTTTTT
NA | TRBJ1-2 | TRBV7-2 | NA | CASRVNPGLSSF | TGTGCCAGCAGAGTCAACCCGGGTCTCAGCTCCTTC
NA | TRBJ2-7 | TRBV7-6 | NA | CASSLEVSGEGRGYEQYF | TGTGCCAGCAGCTTAGAAGTCTCAGGGGAGGGCCGGGGCTACGAGCAGTACTTC
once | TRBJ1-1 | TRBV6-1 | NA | CASIQTHPEAFF | TGTGCCAGCATCCAGACACACCCCGAAGCTTTCTTT
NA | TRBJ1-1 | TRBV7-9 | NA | CASSPPEGGGEAFF | TGTGCCAGCAGCCCACCCGAAGGGGGGGGTGAAGCTTTCTTT
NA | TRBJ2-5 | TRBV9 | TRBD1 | CASSPRDREQETQYF | TGTGCCAGCAGCCCCCGGGACAGGGAGCAAGAGACCCAGTACTTC
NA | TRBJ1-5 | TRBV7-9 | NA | CASSPISGGNQPQHF | TGTGCCAGCAGCCCCATATCGGGGGGGAATCAGCCCCAGCATTTT
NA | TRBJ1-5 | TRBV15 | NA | CATSRGNSNQPQHF | TGTGCCACCAGCAGGGGGAACAGCAATCAGCCCCAGCATTTT
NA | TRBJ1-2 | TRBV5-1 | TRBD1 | CASSPGDRRPIGGYTF | TGCGCCAGCAGCCCGGGGGACAGGCGACCTATTGGTGGCTACACCTTC
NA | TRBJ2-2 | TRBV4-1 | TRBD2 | CASSQDLLAGGIVTGELFF | TGCGCCAGCAGCCAAGATCTTCTGGCGGGGGGGATAGTCACCGGGGAGCTGTTTTTT
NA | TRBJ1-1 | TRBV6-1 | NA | CASSGDAGFHTEAFF | TGTGCCAGCAGTGGAGATGCAGGGTTTCACACTGAAGCTTTCTTT
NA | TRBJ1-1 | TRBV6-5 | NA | CASSYGRHGNTEAFF | TGTGCCAGCAGTTACGGGCGTCATGGGAACACTGAAGCTTTCTTT
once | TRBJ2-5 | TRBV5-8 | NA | CASSGGETQYF | TGTGCCAGCAGCGGGGGGGAGACCCAGTACTTC
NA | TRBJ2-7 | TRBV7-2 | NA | CASSPSGHEQYF | TGTGCCAGCAGCCCATCGGGGCACGAGCAGTACTTC
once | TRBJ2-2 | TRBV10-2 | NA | CASKLDVNTGELFF | TGCGCCAGCAAACTCGATGTGAACACCGGGGAGCTGTTTTTT
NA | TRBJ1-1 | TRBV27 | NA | CASSLSPSWAEAFF | TGTGCCAGCAGTTTAAGTCCATCCTGGGCTGAAGCTTTCTTT
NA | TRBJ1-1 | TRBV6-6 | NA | CASSYSGRRTEAFF | TGTGCCAGCAGTTACTCAGGGAGGAGGACTGAAGCTTTCTTT
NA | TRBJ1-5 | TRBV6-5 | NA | CASSQPGIDQPQHF | TGTGCCAGCAGCCAACCAGGGATAGATCAGCCCCAGCATTTT
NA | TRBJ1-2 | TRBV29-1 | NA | CSVEEMVPTHSGYTF | TGCAGCGTTGAAGAAATGGTCCCAACCCACAGCGGCTACACCTTC
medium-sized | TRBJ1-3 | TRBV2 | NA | CASSEENTIYF | TGTGCCAGCAGTGAGGAAAACACCATATATTTT
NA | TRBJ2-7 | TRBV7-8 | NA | CASSLVTAGSLSSYEQYF | TGTGCCAGCAGCTTAGTTACGGCAGGTAGCCTAAGCTCCTACGAGCAGTACTTC
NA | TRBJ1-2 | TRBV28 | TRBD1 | CASRQGNYGYTF | TGTGCCAGCAGACAGGGGAACTATGGCTACACCTTC
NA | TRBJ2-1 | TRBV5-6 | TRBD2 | CASSLVGRLAGRNEQFF | TGTGCCAGCAGCTTGGTTGGCCGACTAGCGGGAAGGAATGAGCAGTTCTTC
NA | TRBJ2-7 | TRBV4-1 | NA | CASSQRTAPYEQYF | TGCGCCAGCAGCCAACGGACAGCCCCCTACGAGCAGTACTTC
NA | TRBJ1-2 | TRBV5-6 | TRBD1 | CASWSTGSYGYTF | TGTGCCAGCTGGTCGACAGGGAGCTATGGCTACACCTTC
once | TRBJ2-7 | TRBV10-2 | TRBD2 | CASHPGGGMVEQYF | TGCGCCAGCCACCCGGGGGGAGGAATGGTCGAGCAGTACTTC
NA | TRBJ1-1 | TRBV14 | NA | CASSLPLGAGTEAFF | TGTGCCAGCAGCCTCCCCCTCGGGGCGGGCACTGAAGCTTTCTTT
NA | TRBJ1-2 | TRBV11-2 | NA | CASRESYKGRNYGYTF | TGTGCCAGCAGGGAGTCATATAAGGGGCGGAACTATGGCTACACCTTC
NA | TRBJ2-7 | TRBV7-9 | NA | CASSLRYEQYF | TGTGCCAGCAGCTTACGTTACGAGCAGTACTTC
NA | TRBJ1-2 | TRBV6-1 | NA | CASSEARESGYTF | TGTGCCAGCAGTGAGGCCAGGGAGAGTGGCTACACCTTC
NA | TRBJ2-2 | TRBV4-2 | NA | CASNSGTTIVGELFF | TGTGCCAGCAACTCCGGGACGACAATCGTCGGGGAGCTGTTTTTT
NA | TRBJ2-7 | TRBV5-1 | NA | CASSNGYLEQYF | TGCGCCAGCAGCAACGGCTACCTAGAGCAGTACTTC
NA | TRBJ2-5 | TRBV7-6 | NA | CASSSYWGDSQETQYF | TGTGCCAGCAGCTCATATTGGGGGGACAGTCAAGAGACCCAGTACTTC
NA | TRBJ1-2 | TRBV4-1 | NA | CASSQDRFYGYTF | TGCGCCAGCAGCCAAGACCGGTTCTATGGCTACACCTTC
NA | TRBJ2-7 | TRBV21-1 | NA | CASLYRQGYEQYF | TGTGCCAGCCTCTACAGGCAAGGCTACGAGCAGTACTTC
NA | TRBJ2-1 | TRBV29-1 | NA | CSVARSNEQFF | TGCAGCGTGGCCCGCTCCAATGAGCAGTTCTTC
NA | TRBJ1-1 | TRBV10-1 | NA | CASSEYPGSTEAFF | TGCGCCAGCAGTGAGTACCCGGGATCCACTGAAGCTTTCTTT
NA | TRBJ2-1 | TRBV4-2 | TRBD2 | CASSQASLAGGNEQFF | TGTGCCAGCAGCCAAGCGTCCCTAGCGGGGGGCAATGAGCAGTTCTTC
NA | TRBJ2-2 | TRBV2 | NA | CASALGWTGELFF | TGTGCCAGCGCGCTAGGGTGGACCGGGGAGCTGTTTTTT
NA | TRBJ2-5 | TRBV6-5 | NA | CASSYGGRQETQYF | TGTGCCAGCAGTTATGGGGGGAGACAAGAGACCCAGTACTTC
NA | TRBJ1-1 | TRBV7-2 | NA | CASSLQGLMNTEAFF | TGTGCCAGCAGCTTGCAGGGACTCATGAACACTGAAGCTTTCTTT